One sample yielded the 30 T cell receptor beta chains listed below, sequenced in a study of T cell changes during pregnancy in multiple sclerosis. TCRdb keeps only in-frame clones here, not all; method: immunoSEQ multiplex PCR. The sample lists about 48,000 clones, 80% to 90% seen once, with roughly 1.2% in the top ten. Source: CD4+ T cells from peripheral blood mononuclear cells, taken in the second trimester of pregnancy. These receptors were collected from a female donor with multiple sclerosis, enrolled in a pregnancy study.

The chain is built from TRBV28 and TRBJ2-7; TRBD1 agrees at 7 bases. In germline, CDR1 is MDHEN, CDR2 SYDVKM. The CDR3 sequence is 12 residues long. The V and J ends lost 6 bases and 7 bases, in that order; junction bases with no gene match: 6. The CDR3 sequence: CASSDRVLEQYF. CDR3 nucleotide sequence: TGTGCCAGCAGCGACAGGGTGTTAGAGCAGTACTTC.

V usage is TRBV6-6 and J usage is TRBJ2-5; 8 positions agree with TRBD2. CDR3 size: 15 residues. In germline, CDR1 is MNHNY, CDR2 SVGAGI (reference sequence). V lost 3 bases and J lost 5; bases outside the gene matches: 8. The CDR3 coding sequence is TGTGCCAGCAGTTATGAGCGGGGGCACGGGGAGACCCAGTACTTC. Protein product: CASSYERGHGETQYF.

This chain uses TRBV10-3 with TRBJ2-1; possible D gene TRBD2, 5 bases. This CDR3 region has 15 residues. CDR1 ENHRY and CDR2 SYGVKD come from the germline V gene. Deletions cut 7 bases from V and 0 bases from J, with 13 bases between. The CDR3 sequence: CAIKNSASSYNEQFF. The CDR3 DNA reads TGTGCCATCAAAAATAGCGCGAGCTCCTACAATGAGCAGTTCTTC.

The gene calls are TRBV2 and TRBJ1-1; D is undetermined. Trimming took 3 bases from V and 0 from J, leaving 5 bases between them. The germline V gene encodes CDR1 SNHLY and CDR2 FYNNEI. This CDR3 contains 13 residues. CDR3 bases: TGTGCCAGCAGTGAGAACATGAACACTGAAGCTTTCTTT. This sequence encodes CASSENMNTEAFF.

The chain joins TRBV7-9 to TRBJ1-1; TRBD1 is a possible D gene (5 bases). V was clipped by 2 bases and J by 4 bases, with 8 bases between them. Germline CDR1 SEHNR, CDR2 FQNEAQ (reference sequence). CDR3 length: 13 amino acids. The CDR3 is CASSLIGGTEAFF. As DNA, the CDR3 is TGTGCCAGCAGCTTAATCGGGGGCACTGAAGCTTTCTTT.

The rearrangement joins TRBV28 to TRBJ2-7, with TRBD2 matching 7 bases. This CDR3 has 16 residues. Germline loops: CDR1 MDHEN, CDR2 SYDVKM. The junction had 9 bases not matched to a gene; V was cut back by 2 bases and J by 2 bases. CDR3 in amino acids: CASSLSSGGTTYEQYF. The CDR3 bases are TGTGCCAGCAGTTTAAGTTCCGGCGGGACTACCTACGAGCAGTACTTC.

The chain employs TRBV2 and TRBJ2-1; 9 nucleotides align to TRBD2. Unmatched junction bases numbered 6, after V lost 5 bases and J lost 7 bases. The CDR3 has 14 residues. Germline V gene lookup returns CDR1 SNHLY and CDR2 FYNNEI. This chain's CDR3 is CASSNGLATNEQFF. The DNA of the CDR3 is TGTGCCAGCAGTAACGGACTAGCGACGAATGAGCAGTTCTTC.

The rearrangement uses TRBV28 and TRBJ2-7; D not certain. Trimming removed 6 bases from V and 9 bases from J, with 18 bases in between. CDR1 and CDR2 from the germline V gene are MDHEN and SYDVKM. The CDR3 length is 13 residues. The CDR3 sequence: CASSGKTLVLQYF. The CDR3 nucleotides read TGTGCCAGCAGCGGTAAAACCCTGGTATTGCAGTACTTC.

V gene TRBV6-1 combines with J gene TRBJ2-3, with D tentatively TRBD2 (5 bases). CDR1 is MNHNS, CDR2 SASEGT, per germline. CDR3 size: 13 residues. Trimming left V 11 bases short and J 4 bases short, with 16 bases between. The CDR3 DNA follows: TGTGCCGGGCAATTGTGGGAGCCAGATACGCAGTATTTT. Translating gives CAGQLWEPDTQYF.

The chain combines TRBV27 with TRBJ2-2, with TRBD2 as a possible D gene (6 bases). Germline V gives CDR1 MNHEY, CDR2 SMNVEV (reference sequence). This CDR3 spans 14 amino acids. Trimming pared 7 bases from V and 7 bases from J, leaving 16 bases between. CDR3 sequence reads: CASTPLATGGELFF. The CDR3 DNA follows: TGTGCCAGCACCCCACTAGCAACGGGCGGGGAGCTGTTTTTT.

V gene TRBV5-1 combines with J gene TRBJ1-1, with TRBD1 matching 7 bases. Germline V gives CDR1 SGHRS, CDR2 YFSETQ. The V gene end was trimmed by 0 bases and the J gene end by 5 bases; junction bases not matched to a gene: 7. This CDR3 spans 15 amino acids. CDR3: CASSLDEGAGTEAFF. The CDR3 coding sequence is TGCGCCAGCAGCTTGGATGAGGGGGCGGGTACTGAAGCTTTCTTT.

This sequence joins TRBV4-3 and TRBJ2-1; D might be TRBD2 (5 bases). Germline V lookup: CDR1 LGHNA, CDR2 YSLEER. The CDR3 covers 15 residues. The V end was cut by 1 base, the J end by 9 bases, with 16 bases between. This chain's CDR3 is CASSQVVRTFGEQFF. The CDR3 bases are TGCGCCAGCAGCCAAGTCGTTCGGACTTTCGGTGAGCAGTTCTTC.

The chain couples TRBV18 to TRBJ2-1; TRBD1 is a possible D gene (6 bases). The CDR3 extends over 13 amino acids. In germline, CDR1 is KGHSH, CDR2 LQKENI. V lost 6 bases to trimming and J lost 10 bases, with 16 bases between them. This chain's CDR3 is CASSQSQGLEQFF. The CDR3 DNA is TGTGCCAGCTCCCAATCCCAGGGGCTAGAGCAGTTCTTC.

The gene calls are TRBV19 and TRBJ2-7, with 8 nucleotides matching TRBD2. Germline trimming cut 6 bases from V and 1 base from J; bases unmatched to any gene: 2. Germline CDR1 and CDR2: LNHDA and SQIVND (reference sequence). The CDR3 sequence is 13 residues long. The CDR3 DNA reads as TGTGCCAGTAGGCGGGAGGATTCCTACGAGCAGTACTTC. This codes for CASRREDSYEQYF.

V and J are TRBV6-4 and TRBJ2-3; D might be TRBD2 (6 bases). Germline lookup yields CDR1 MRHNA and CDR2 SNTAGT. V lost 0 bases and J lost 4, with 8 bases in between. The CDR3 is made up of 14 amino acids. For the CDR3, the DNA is TGTGCCAGCAGTGACTCGGGCGGGGCAGATACGCAGTATTTT. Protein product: CASSDSGGADTQYF.

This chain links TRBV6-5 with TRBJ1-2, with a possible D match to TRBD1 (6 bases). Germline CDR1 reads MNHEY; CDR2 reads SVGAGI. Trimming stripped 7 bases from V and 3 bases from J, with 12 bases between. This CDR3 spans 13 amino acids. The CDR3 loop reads CASTLGTHYGYTF. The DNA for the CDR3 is TGTGCCAGCACTCTAGGGACACACTATGGCTACACCTTC.

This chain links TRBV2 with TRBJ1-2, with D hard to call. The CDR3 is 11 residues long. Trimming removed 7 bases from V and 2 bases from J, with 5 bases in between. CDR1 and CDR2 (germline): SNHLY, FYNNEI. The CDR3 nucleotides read TGTGCCAGCAAAACAAACTATGGCTACACCTTC. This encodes CASKTNYGYTF.

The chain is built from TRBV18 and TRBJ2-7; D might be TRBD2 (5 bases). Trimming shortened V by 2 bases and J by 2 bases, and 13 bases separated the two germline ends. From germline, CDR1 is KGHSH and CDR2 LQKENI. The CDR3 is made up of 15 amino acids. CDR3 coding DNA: TGTGCCAGCTCACCAATCTCGGAGGCGGCCTACGAGCAGTACTTC. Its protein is CASSPISEAAYEQYF.

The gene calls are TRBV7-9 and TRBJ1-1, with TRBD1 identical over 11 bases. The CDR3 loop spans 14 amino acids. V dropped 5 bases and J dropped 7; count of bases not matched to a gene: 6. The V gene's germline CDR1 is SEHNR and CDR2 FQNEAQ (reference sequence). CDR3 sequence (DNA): TGTGCCAGCAGCCCCCGGGACAGGGGGATTGAAGCTTTCTTT. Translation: CASSPRDRGIEAFF.

In nucleotides, the CDR3 is TGCGCCAGCAGCTTGGGACTAAATAGGGACACTGAAGCTTTCTTT. The encoded protein is CASSLGLNRDTEAFF. The chain uses TRBV5-1 and TRBJ1-1; D not resolved. With 0 bases removed from V and 3 bases from J, the gap between germline ends came to 12 bases. The CDR3 contains 15 residues. Per the germline V gene, CDR1 is SGHRS and CDR2 is YFSETQ. Drawing the rest from reference TRBV5-1 and TRBJ1-1, the complete variable domain is KAGVTQTPRYLIKTRGQQVTLSCSPISGHRSVSWYQQTPGQGLQFLFEYFSETQRNKGNFPGRFSGRQFSNSRSEMNVSTLELGDSALYLCASSLGLNRDTEAFFGQGTRLTVV.

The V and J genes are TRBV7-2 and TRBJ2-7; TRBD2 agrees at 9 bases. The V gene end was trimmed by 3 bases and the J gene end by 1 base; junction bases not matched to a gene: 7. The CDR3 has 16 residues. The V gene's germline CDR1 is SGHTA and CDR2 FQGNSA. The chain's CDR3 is CASSLAGGPLSYEQYF. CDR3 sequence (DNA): TGTGCCAGCAGCTTGGCGGGAGGGCCCCTTTCCTACGAGCAGTACTTC.

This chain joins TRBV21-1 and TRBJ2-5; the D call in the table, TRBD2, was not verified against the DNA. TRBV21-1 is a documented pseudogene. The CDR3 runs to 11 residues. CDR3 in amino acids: CASPAGMTQYF. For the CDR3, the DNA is TGTGCCAGCCCGGCGGGGATGACCCAGTACTTC.

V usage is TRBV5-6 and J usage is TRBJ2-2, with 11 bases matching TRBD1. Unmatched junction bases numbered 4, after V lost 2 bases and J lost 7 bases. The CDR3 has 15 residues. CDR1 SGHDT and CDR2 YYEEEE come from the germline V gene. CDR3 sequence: CASSLLGQGDGELFF. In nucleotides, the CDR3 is TGTGCCAGCAGCTTATTGGGACAGGGGGACGGGGAGCTGTTTTTT.

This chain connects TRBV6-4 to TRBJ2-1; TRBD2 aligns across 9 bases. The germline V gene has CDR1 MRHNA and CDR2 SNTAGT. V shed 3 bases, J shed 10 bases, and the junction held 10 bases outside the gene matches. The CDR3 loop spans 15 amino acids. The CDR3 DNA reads TGTGCCAGCAGTGAAGCGGGAGGACCCTCGGGGGAGCAGTTCTTC. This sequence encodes CASSEAGGPSGEQFF.

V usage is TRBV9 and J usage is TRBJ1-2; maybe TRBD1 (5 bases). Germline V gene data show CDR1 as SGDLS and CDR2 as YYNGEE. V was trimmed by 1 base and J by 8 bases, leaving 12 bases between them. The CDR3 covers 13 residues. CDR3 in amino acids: CASSVQGWGGYTF. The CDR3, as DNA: TGTGCCAGCAGCGTACAGGGTTGGGGCGGCTACACCTTC.

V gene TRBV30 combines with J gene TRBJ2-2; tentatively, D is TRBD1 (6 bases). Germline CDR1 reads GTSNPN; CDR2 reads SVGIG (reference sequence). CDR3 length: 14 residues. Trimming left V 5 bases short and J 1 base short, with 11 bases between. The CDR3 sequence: CAWLGQRNTGELFF. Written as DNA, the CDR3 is TGTGCCTGGCTTGGACAGAGGAACACCGGGGAGCTGTTTTTT.

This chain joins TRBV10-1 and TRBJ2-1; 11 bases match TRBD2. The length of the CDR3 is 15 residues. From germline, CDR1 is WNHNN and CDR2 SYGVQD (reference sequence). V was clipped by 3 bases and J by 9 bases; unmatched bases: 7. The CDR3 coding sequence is TGCGCCAGCAGTGAATGGCTAGCGGGAGGAAGTGAGCAGTTCTTC. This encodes CASSEWLAGGSEQFF.

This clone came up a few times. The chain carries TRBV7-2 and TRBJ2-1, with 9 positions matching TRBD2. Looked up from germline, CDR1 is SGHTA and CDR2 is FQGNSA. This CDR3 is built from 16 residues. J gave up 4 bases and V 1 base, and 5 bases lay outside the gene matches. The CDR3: CASSLVRLAVYNEQFF. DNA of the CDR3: TGTGCCAGCAGCTTAGTTCGACTAGCGGTTTACAATGAGCAGTTCTTC.

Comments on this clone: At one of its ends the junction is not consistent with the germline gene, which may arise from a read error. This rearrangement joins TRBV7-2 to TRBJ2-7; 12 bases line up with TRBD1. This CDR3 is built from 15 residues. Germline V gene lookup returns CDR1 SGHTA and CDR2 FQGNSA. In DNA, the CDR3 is TGTGCCAGCAGCTACACCGGGACAGGGGGCGAGTCGCCATTCTTC. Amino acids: CASSYTGTGGESPFF. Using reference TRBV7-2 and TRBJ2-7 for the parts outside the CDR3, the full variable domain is GAGVSQSPSNKVTEKGKDVELRCDPISGHTALYWYRQSLGQGLEFLIYFQGNSAPDKSGLPSDRFSAERTGGSVSTLTIQRTQQEDSAVYLCASSYTGTGGESPFFGPGTRLTVT.

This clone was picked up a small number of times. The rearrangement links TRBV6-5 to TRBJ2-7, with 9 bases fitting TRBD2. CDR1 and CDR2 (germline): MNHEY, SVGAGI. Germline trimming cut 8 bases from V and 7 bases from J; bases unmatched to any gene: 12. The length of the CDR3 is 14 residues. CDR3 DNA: TGTGCCAGCTCGCCCGCGGGAGGGCCGAGGGAGCAGTACTTC. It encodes CASSPAGGPREQYF.